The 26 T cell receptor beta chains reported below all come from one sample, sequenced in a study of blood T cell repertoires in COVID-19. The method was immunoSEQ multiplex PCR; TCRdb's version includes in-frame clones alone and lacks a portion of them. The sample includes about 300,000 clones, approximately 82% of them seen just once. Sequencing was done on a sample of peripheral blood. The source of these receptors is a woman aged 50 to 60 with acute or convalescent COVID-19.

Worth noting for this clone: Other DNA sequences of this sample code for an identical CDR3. The CDR3 spells CASSFRGGETQYF. CDR3 sequence (DNA): TGCGCCAGCAGCTTTCGAGGGGGAGAGACCCAGTACTTC. The chain has TRBV4-1 and TRBJ2-5; possibly TRBD1 for D (6 bases). CDR1 and CDR2 from the germline V gene are MGHRA and YSYEKL. The CDR3 covers 13 residues. V gave up 5 bases and J gave up 4 bases, with 11 bases separating them.

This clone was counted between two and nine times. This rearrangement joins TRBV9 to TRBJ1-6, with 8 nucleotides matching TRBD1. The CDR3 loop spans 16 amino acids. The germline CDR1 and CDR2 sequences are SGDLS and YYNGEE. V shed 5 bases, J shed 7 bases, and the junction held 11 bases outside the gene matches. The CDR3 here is CASSLAGTGLNSPLHF. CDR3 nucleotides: TGTGCCAGCAGTCTAGCTGGGACAGGACTAAATTCACCCCTCCACTTT.

The CDR3, as DNA: TGTGCCAGCAGCTTGGATGGGGGGTCAGATACGCAGTATTTT. Translating gives CASSLDGGSDTQYF. The V gene is TRBV5-4, the J gene TRBJ2-3; possibly TRBD2 for D (6 bases). Germline CDR1 and CDR2: SGHNT and YYREEE (reference sequence). With 0 bases removed from V and 4 bases from J, the gap between germline ends came to 9 bases. CDR3 length equals 14 residues.

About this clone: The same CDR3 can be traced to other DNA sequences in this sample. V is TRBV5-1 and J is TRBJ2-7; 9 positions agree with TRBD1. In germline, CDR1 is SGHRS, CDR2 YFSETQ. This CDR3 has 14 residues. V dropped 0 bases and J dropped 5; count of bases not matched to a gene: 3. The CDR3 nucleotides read TGCGCCAGCAGCTTGGACAGGGGGCTCGACGAGCAGTACTTC. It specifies CASSLDRGLDEQYF.

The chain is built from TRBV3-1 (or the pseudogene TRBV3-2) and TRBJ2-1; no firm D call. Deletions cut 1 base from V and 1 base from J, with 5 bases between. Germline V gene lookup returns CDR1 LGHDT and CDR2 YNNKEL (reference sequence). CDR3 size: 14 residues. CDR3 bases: TGTGCCAGCAGCCAAGGCGGTTCCTACAATGAGCAGTTCTTC. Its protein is CASSQGGSYNEQFF.

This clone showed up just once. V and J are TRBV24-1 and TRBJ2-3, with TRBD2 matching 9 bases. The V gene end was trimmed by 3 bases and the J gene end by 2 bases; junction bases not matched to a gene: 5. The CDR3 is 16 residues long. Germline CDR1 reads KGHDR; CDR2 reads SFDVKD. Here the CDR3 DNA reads TGTGCCACCAGTGATGGGGTAGCGGGGGCCACAGATACGCAGTATTTT. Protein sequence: CATSDGVAGATDTQYF.

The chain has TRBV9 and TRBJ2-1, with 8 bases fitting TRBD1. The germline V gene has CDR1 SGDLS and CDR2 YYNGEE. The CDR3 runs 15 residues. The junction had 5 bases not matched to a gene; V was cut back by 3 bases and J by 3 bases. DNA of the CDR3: TGTGCCAGCAGCGCGACAGGGGCGGTCTACAATGAGCAGTTCTTC. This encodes CASSATGAVYNEQFF.

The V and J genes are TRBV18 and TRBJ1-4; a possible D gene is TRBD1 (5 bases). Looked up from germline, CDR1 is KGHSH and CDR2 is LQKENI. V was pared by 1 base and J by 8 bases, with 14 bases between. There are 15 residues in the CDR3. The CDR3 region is CASSPLIGKGEKLFF. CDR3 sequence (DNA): TGTGCCAGCTCACCACTTATCGGAAAGGGGGAAAAACTGTTTTTT.

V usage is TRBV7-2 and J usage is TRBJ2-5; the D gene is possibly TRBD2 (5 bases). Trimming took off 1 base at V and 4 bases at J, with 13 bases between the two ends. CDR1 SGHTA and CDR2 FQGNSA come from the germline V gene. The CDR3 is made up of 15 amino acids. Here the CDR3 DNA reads TGTGCCAGCAGCTTAGAGGGAGCAGGACCAGAGACCCAGTACTTC. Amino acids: CASSLEGAGPETQYF.

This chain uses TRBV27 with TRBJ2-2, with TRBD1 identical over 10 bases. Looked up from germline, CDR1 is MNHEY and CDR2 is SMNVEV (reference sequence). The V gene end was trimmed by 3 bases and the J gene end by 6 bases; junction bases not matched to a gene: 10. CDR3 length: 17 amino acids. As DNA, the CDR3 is TGTGCCAGCAGTTTCCTCCTCGGGACAGGGGAGGCCGGGGAGCTGTTTTTT. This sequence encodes CASSFLLGTGEAGELFF.

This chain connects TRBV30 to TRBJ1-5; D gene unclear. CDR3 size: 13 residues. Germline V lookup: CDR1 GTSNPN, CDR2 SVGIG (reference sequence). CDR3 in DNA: TGTGCTTACGGCATGGAGTTTAATCAGCCCCAGCATTTT. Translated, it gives CAYGMEFNQPQHF.

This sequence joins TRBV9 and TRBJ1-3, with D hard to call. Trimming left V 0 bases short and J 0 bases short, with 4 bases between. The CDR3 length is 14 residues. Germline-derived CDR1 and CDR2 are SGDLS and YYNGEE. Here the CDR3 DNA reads TGTGCCAGCAGCGTAGCCAGCTCTGGAAACACCATATATTTT. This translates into CASSVASSGNTIYF.

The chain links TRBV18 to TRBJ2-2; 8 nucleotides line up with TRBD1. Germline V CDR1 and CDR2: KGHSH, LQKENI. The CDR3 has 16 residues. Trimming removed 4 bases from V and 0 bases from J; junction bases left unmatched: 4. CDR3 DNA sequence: TGTGCCAGCTCACTAGGACAGGGAACGAACACCGGGGAGCTGTTTTTT. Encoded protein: CASSLGQGTNTGELFF.

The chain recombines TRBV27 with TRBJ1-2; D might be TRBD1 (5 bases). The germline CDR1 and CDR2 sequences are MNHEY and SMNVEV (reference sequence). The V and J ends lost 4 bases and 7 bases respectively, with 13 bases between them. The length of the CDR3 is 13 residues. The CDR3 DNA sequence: TGTGCCAGCAGTTCCACCCAGGGAGGTGGCTACACCTTC. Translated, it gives CASSSTQGGGYTF.

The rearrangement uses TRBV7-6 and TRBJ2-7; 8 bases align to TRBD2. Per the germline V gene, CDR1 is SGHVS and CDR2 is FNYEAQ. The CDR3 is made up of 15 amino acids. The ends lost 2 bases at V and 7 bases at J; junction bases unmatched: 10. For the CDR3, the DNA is TGTGCCAGCAGCTTAACCCCGGAAGCGGGAGAGGAGCAGTACTTC. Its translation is CASSLTPEAGEEQYF.

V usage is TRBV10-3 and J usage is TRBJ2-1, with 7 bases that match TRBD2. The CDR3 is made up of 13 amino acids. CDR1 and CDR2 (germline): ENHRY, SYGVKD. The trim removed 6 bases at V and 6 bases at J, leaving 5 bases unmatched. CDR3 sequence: CAIRNSGPNEQFF. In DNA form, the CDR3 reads TGTGCCATCAGAAATAGCGGGCCCAATGAGCAGTTCTTC.

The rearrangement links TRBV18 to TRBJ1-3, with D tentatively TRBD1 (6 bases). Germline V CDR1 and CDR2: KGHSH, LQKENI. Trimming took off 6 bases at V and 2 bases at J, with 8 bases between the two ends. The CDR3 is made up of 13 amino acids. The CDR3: CASSTGAGNTIYF. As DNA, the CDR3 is TGTGCCAGCTCGACAGGAGCTGGAAACACCATATATTTT.

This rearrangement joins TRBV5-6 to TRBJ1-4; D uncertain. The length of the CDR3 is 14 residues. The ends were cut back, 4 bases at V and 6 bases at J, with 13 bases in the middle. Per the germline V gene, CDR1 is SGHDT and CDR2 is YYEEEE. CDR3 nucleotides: TGTGCCAGCAGCCCCGGCAGGATTGATGAAAAACTGTTTTTT. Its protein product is CASSPGRIDEKLFF. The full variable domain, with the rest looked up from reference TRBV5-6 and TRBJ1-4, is DAGVTQSPTHLIKTRGQQVTLRCSPKSGHDTVSWYQQALGQGPQFIFQYYEEEERQRGNFPDRFSGHQFPNYSSELNVNALLLGDSALYLCASSPGRIDEKLFFGSGTQLSVL.

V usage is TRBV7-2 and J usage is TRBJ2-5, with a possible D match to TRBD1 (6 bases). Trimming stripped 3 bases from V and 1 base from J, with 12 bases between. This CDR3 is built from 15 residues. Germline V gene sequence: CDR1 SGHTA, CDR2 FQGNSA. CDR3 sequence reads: CASSLLTGFQETQYF. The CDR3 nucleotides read TGTGCCAGCAGCTTGCTAACAGGGTTCCAAGAGACCCAGTACTTC.

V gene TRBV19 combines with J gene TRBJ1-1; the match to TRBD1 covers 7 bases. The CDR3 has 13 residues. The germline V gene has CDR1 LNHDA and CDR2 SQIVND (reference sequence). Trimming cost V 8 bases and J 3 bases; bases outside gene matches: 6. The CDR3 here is CASDQGVYTEAFF. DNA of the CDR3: TGTGCCAGTGATCAGGGGGTATACACTGAAGCTTTCTTT.

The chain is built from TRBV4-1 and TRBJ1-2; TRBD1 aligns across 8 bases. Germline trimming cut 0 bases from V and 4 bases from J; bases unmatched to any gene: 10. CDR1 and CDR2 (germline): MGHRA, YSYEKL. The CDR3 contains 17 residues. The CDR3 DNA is TGCGCCAGCAGCCAAGACCCAGGGGGCGCGAATATCTATGGCTACACCTTC. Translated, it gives CASSQDPGGANIYGYTF.

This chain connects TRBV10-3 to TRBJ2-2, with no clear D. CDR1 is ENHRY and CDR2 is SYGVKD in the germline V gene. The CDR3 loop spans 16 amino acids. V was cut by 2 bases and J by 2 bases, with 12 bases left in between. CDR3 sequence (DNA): TGTGCCATCAGTGAGAACACCATTTCAAACACCGGGGAGCTGTTTTTT. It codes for CAISENTISNTGELFF.

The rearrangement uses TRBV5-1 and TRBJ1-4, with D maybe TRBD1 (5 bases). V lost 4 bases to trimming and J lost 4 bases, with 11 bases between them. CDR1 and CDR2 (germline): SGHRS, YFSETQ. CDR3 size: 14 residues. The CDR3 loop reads CASSVTDYNEKLFF. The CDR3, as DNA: TGCGCCAGCAGCGTGACAGATTATAATGAAAAACTGTTTTTT.

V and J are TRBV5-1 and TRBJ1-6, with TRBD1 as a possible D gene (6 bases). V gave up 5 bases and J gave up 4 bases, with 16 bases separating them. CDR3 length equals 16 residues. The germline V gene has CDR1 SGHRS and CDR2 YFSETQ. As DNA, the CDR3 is TGCGCCAGCAGGGATGGCCGGGACATTTATAATTCACCCCTCCACTTT. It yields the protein CASRDGRDIYNSPLHF.

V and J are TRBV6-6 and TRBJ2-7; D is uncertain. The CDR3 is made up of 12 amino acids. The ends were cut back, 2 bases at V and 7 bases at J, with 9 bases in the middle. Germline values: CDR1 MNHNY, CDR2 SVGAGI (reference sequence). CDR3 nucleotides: TGTGCCAGCAGTTACCTGGCCGGGGAGCAGTACTTC. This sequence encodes CASSYLAGEQYF.

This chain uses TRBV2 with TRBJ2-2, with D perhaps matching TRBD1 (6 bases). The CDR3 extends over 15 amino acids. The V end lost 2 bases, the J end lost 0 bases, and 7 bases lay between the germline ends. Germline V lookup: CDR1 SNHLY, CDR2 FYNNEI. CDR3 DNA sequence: TGTGCCAGCAGTGAACACAGGGCGAACACCGGGGAGCTGTTTTTT. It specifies CASSEHRANTGELFF.